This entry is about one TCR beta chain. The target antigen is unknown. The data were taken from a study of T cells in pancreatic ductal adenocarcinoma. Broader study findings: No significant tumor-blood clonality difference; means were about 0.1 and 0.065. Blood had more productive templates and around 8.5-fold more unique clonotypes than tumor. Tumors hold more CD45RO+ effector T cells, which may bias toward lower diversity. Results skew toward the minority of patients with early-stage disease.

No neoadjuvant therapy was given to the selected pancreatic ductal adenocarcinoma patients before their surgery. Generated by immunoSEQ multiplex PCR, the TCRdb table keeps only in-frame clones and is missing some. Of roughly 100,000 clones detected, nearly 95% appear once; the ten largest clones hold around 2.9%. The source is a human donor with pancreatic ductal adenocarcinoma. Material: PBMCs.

The CDR3 bases are TGTGCCAGTAGCAGGGACCTCGGGGGCTACGAGCAGTACTTC. Protein product: CASSRDLGGYEQYF. The chain has TRBV19 and TRBJ2-7; TRBD2 might be the D (6 bases). Trimming removed 6 bases at V and 3 bases at J, with 15 bases between. This CDR3 comprises 14 residues. Germline V gene lookup returns CDR1 LNHDA and CDR2 SQIVND (reference sequence).